Shown below are 21 T cell receptor beta chains from a single sample sequenced in a study of blood T cell repertoires in COVID-19. TCRdb keeps only in-frame clones here, not all; method: immunoSEQ multiplex PCR. The sample includes about 210,000 clones, around 88% seen only once; the top ten take 2.5% to 3.5%. The material sequenced was peripheral blood. The receptors were sampled from a man between 50 and 59 years old with active or convalescent COVID-19.

The CDR3 bases are TGTGCCAGCAGGGTGGCTAGCGGGACCAATGAGCAGTTCTTC. Its translation: CASRVASGTNEQFF. The chain employs TRBV28 and TRBJ2-1; 9 bases agree with TRBD2. V was pared by 6 bases and J by 6 bases, with 6 bases of the junction left unmatched. This CDR3 has 14 residues. The germline CDR1 and CDR2 sequences are MDHEN and SYDVKM. The full variable domain, in which reference TRBV28 and TRBJ2-1 provide the parts outside the CDR3, is DVKVTQSSRYLVKRTGEKVFLECVQDMDHENMFWYRQDPGLGLRLIYFSYDVKMKEKGDIPEGYSVSREKKERFSLILESASTNQTSMYLCASRVASGTNEQFFGPGTRLTVL.

The sample holds one count of this clone. The chain links TRBV23-1 to TRBJ1-2, with 8 bases lining up with TRBD1. TRBV23-1 is known as an ORF, though its function is uncertain. Unmatched junction bases numbered 7, after V lost 4 bases and J lost 0 bases. The CDR3 is 16 amino acids. Here the CDR3 DNA reads TGCGCCAGCAGTCGTCCCGGGACAGGAGCTAACTATGGCTACACCTTC. Translating gives CASSRPGTGANYGYTF.

The rearrangement links TRBV19 to TRBJ1-1; maybe TRBD1 (5 bases). With 3 bases removed from V and 6 bases from J, the gap between germline ends came to 8 bases. Germline V gene data show CDR1 as LNHDA and CDR2 as SQIVND (reference sequence). The CDR3 length is 12 residues. The CDR3, as DNA: TGTGCCAGTAGTATCCGCAGGGCTGAAGCTTTCTTT. Translated, it gives CASSIRRAEAFF.

This clone was detected only once. The CDR3 nucleotides read TGCGCCAGCAGCTTGGGTGCTCGCGCGGGCGGGATATACAATGAGCAGTTCTTC. Amino acid sequence: CASSLGARAGGIYNEQFF. This sequence joins TRBV5-1 and TRBJ2-1, with D maybe TRBD2 (6 bases). From germline, CDR1 is SGHRS and CDR2 YFSETQ. CDR3 size: 18 residues. Trimming took off 0 bases at V and 4 bases at J, with 20 bases between the two ends.

This clone occurred a few times. The V and J genes are TRBV29-1 and TRBJ2-7; maybe TRBD1 (5 bases). Germline-derived CDR1 and CDR2 are SQVTM and ANQGSEA. The CDR3 is 15 residues long. V was trimmed by 2 bases and J by 2 bases, leaving 16 bases between them. CDR3 coding DNA: TGCAGCGTTGAAACAGGCGACGGACCAACCTACGAGCAGTACTTC. The encoded protein is CSVETGDGPTYEQYF.

This chain joins TRBV10-1 and TRBJ1-2; no clear D gene. V shed 0 bases and J shed 4 bases, with 3 bases lying between them. Germline loops: CDR1 WNHNN, CDR2 SYGVQD (reference sequence). The CDR3 extends over 12 amino acids. The CDR3 coding sequence is TGCGCCAGCAGTGAGTCGAGCTATGGCTACACCTTC. It encodes CASSESSYGYTF.

This clone was found a few times. The CDR3 sequence is CASTPTSGNQETQYF. The CDR3, as DNA: TGTGCCAGTACCCCGACTAGCGGGAACCAAGAGACCCAGTACTTC. The genes are TRBV19 and TRBJ2-5; 11 bases match TRBD2. Trimming removed 7 bases from V and 0 bases from J; junction bases left unmatched: 4. CDR1 is LNHDA, CDR2 SQIVND, per germline (reference sequence). The CDR3 sequence is 15 residues long.

J is TRBJ1-1 and V is TRBV4-1; D unclear. Deletions cut 1 base from V and 4 bases from J, with 13 bases between. Germline CDR1 and CDR2: MGHRA and YSYEKL. This CDR3 spans 15 amino acids. CDR3 sequence: CASSQGSRVGTEAFF. In DNA, the CDR3 is TGCGCCAGCAGCCAAGGATCGAGGGTAGGCACTGAAGCTTTCTTT.

J is TRBJ1-2 and V is TRBV6-5; 8 bases are a match to TRBD1. Trimming cost V 6 bases and J 5 bases; bases outside gene matches: 5. The CDR3 sequence is 13 residues long. Per germline, CDR1 MNHEY and CDR2 SVGAGI. CDR3 in amino acids: CASSLTGVYGYTF. The CDR3 nucleotides read TGTGCCAGCAGCCTGACAGGGGTATATGGCTACACCTTC.

This rearrangement joins TRBV19 to TRBJ2-7; D is perhaps TRBD1 (6 bases). The germline V gene has CDR1 LNHDA and CDR2 SQIVND (reference sequence). The CDR3 covers 15 residues. Trimming removed 5 bases from V and 7 bases from J, with 21 bases in between. CDR3 amino acids: CASSYRTVPLREQYF. The CDR3 nucleotides are TGTGCCAGTAGTTACCGGACAGTTCCACTTAGGGAGCAGTACTTC.

J is TRBJ2-5 and V is TRBV9; D gene unclear. Trimming cost V 0 bases and J 5 bases, with 11 bases left between them. Germline CDR1 reads SGDLS; CDR2 reads YYNGEE. The CDR3 sequence is 14 residues long. The CDR3 region is CASSVGRSPETQYF. The CDR3 DNA is TGTGCCAGCAGCGTAGGTAGGAGCCCGGAGACCCAGTACTTC.

The rearrangement joins TRBV19 to TRBJ2-7; TRBD2 matches at 8 bases. The V and J ends lost 0 bases and 2 bases, in that order; junction bases with no gene match: 9. Germline V gene data show CDR1 as LNHDA and CDR2 as SQIVND (reference sequence). The CDR3 loop spans 17 amino acids. Here the CDR3 DNA reads TGTGCCAGTAGTATAGATAAGGCCGGCGGGGGGCCCTACGAGCAGTACTTC. Translated, it gives CASSIDKAGGGPYEQYF.

This chain connects TRBV30 to TRBJ1-3; D is ambiguous. The CDR3 loop spans 11 amino acids. Germline assignment: CDR1 GTSNPN and CDR2 SVGIG (reference sequence). The V end was cut by 0 bases, the J end by 9 bases, with 6 bases between. CDR3 in amino acids: CAWSVEGTIYF. The CDR3, as DNA: TGTGCCTGGAGTGTGGAGGGCACCATATATTTT.

The chain links TRBV4-2 to TRBJ2-1; weak D call: TRBD2 (6 bases). Germline lookup yields CDR1 LGHNA and CDR2 YNFKEQ. The V end lost 4 bases, the J end lost 4 bases, and 11 bases lay between the germline ends. The CDR3 loop spans 14 amino acids. CDR3 sequence (DNA): TGTGCCAGCAGCCTAATTAGCGGATACAATGAGCAGTTCTTC. Protein sequence: CASSLISGYNEQFF.

This clone was counted only a few times. V usage is TRBV9 and J usage is TRBJ2-1; TRBD2 matches at 11 bases. Germline V CDR1 and CDR2: SGDLS, YYNGEE. The CDR3 is 16 amino acids. Trimming took 0 bases from V and 6 from J; bases not matched to a gene: 5. The CDR3 bases are TGTGCCAGCAGCGTAGTGGCTAGCGGGAGGCTCAATGAGCAGTTCTTC. Translated, it gives CASSVVASGRLNEQFF.

The chain is built from TRBV12-3 or TRBV12-4 and TRBJ1-2, with D unclear. CDR3 length: 12 amino acids. Trimming took 6 bases from V and 4 from J, leaving 9 bases between them. CDR3 sequence: CASSPQIYGYTF. CDR3 bases: TGTGCCAGCAGCCCTCAGATCTATGGCTACACCTTC.

The chain has TRBV3-1 (or the pseudogene TRBV3-2) and TRBJ1-2; no firm D call. Germline V lookup: CDR1 LGHDT, CDR2 YNNKEL (reference sequence). This CDR3 comprises 13 residues. V gave up 4 bases and J gave up 2 bases, with 8 bases separating them. CDR3 DNA sequence: TGTGCCAGCAGCCTGGACTTAAACTATGGCTACACCTTC. Amino acid sequence: CASSLDLNYGYTF.

The rearrangement uses TRBV2 and TRBJ2-7; 9 positions agree with TRBD2. Germline assignment: CDR1 SNHLY and CDR2 FYNNEI. V was pared by 1 base and J by 1 base, with 5 bases of the junction left unmatched. The CDR3 has 16 amino acids. DNA of the CDR3: TGTGCCAGCAGTGAAGGCGGGAGCGGGGGGTCCTACGAGCAGTACTTC. This encodes CASSEGGSGGSYEQYF.

This chain joins TRBV27 and TRBJ2-1; maybe TRBD1 (6 bases). Trimming cost V 6 bases and J 6 bases, with 12 bases left between them. The CDR3 runs to 13 residues. Germline V gives CDR1 MNHEY, CDR2 SMNVEV (reference sequence). CDR3 nucleotide sequence: TGTGCCAGCAGGACCGGGACATCCAATGAGCAGTTCTTC. It specifies CASRTGTSNEQFF.

J is TRBJ2-1 and V is TRBV5-1; 11 bases are shared with TRBD2. CDR1 is SGHRS, CDR2 YFSETQ, per germline. The ends lost 1 base at V and 7 bases at J; junction bases unmatched: 4. CDR3 length equals 15 residues. The CDR3 protein is CASSLLSGRDNEQFF. The DNA for the CDR3 is TGCGCCAGCAGCTTGCTTAGCGGGAGGGATAATGAGCAGTTCTTC. Complete variable domain (other parts from reference TRBV5-1 and TRBJ2-1): KAGVTQTPRYLIKTRGQQVTLSCSPISGHRSVSWYQQTPGQGLQFLFEYFSETQRNKGNFPGRFSGRQFSNSRSEMNVSTLELGDSALYLCASSLLSGRDNEQFFGPGTRLTVL.

V gene TRBV10-1 combines with J gene TRBJ2-4; TRBD1 aligns across 8 bases. Germline V lookup: CDR1 WNHNN, CDR2 SYGVQD (reference sequence). The CDR3 contains 16 residues. The J segment lost 3 bases and the V segment lost 2 bases, leaving 6 bases of the junction unmatched. The CDR3 spells CASSEGRGLDKNIQYF. CDR3 nucleotide sequence: TGCGCCAGCAGTGAGGGCAGGGGGCTAGACAAAAACATTCAGTACTTC.